Below, 8 T cell receptor beta chains from the same sample are listed, as sequenced in a study of T cells in Graves' hyperthyroidism and ophthalmopathy. Amplification of TCR beta CDR3 regions was performed using RNA transcripts as template. The study used the HTBI primer set for a first-round RT-PCR of the TCR CDR3. TCRdb used MiXCR to reprocess the multiplex PCR reads, holding one entry per CDR3 protein. The top ten clones hold around 14% of a sample with about 410,000 distinct CDR3 sequences, roughly 14% of them seen once. The sample taken for sequencing was blood. These receptors all stem from a man aged 18 to 30 with Graves' ophthalmopathy.

The chain employs TRBV6-2 or TRBV6-3 and TRBJ2-3; D may be TRBD1 (5 bases). This CDR3 has 16 amino acids. CDR1 MNHEY and CDR2 SVGEGT come from the germline V gene. Deletions cut 0 bases from V and 0 bases from J, with 10 bases between. The DNA for the CDR3 is TGTGCCAGCAGTTACTCCCAGGGATCTAGCACAGATACGCAGTATTTT. It is translated as CASSYSQGSSTDTQYF.

In this sample, this clonotype turned up many times. J is TRBJ2-2 and V is TRBV5-1, with D perhaps TRBD2 (6 bases). The length of the CDR3 is 15 residues. V was pared by 1 base and J by 2 bases, with 9 bases between. The germline gives CDR1 SGHRS, CDR2 YFSETQ. The CDR3 region has the DNA TGCGCCAGCAGCTTGACTAGCTACAACACCGGGGAGCTGTTTTTT. Residues: CASSLTSYNTGELFF. The full variable domain, completed using reference TRBV5-1 and TRBJ2-2, is KAGVTQTPRYLIKTRGQQVTLSCSPISGHRSVSWYQQTPGQGLQFLFEYFSETQRNKGNFPGRFSGRQFSNSRSEMNVSTLELGDSALYLCASSLTSYNTGELFFGEGSRLTVL.

This clonotype was seen repeatedly, ten times or more. CDR3 protein: CASRRQGAFGSPLHF. The CDR3 coding sequence is TGTGCCAGCAGAAGACAGGGGGCTTTCGGTTCACCCCTCCACTTT. The rearrangement joins TRBV27 to TRBJ1-6; 10 positions match TRBD1. The junction had 8 bases not matched to a gene; V was cut back by 6 bases and J by 9 bases. Germline V CDR1 and CDR2: MNHEY, SMNVEV (reference sequence). The length of the CDR3 is 15 residues.

This chain links TRBV19 with TRBJ1-6; unclear D gene. This CDR3 is 15 amino acids long. CDR1 and CDR2 from the germline V gene are LNHDA and SQIVND (reference sequence). The V end lost 6 bases, the J end lost 10 bases, and 19 bases lay between the germline ends. The CDR3 region is CASSFETKSGSPLHF. DNA of the CDR3: TGTGCCAGTAGCTTCGAGACAAAAAGCGGGTCACCCCTCCACTTT.

This clonotype was seen at least ten times. The genes are TRBV3-1 and TRBJ1-2, with a possible D match to TRBD1 (5 bases). Germline V CDR1 and CDR2: LGHDT, YNNKEL (reference sequence). V was cut by 2 bases and J by 3 bases, with 10 bases left in between. This CDR3 is built from 14 residues. The CDR3 sequence is CASSQQGGDYGYTF. Written as DNA, the CDR3 is TGTGCCAGCAGCCAACAGGGCGGGGACTATGGCTACACCTTC.

This sequence joins TRBV30 and TRBJ2-7, with D perhaps matching TRBD2 (5 bases). V was trimmed by 4 bases and J by 0 bases, leaving 13 bases between them. The CDR3 runs to 14 residues. Germline-derived CDR1 and CDR2 are GTSNPN and SVGIG (reference sequence). The CDR3 region is CAWKSGFLSYEQYF. The DNA for the CDR3 is TGTGCCTGGAAATCGGGGTTCCTCTCCTACGAGCAGTACTTC.

This clonotype was counted between two and nine times. V gene TRBV19 combines with J gene TRBJ2-5; 9 nucleotides align to TRBD1. Looked up from germline, CDR1 is LNHDA and CDR2 is SQIVND (reference sequence). V shed 6 bases and J 4 bases; nucleotides not matched to a gene: 3. The CDR3 is 13 residues long. CDR3 nucleotides: TGTGCCAGTAGGACAGGGGGAACAGAGACCCAGTACTTC. It is translated as CASRTGGTETQYF.

J is TRBJ1-5 and V is TRBV10-1; D ambiguous. The CDR3 runs to 15 residues. Germline V gene lookup returns CDR1 WNHNN and CDR2 SYGVQD (reference sequence). Trimming removed 3 bases at V and 0 bases at J, with 9 bases between. CDR3 protein: CASSDPVYSNQPQHF. The CDR3 DNA reads TGCGCCAGCAGTGATCCTGTTTATAGCAATCAGCCCCAGCATTTT.